The present T cell receptor (beta chain) was sequenced within a study of beta chain features in type 1 diabetes. Whole-study context: Cells sorted and examined across all samples totaled around 110,000,000. Study results and caveats: Patients and controls would share equally any PCR tilt toward shorter templates. Sampled from patients, naive, central memory and Treg TCRB repertoires appeared more similar than those sampled from healthy donors.

Of the isolated RNA, all was reverse transcribed, and so the sequenced material was expressed TCRB transcripts. Clones were read by immunoSEQ multiplex PCR, and TCRdb kept only the in-frame ones, dropping some. The repertoire includes 360,000 or so clones, around a fifth of them detected once, and under 0.05% sits in the top ten. Purity exceeded 95% in all sorted populations. As to this clone: The target antigen is unknown.

Source material: naive CD4+ T cells from blood. The sequence was obtained from a woman under 30 in good health.

CDR3 sequence reads: CATSFRLAGVETQYF. The CDR3 DNA follows: TGTGCCACCAGCTTTCGACTAGCGGGGGTAGAGACCCAGTACTTC. The chain couples TRBV15 to TRBJ2-5, with 12 nucleotides matching TRBD2. The J segment lost 4 bases and the V segment lost 5 bases, leaving 5 bases of the junction unmatched. Germline-derived CDR1 and CDR2 are LNHNV and YYDKDF (reference sequence). This CDR3 region has 15 residues.